This T cell receptor beta chain comes out of a study of glioma-infiltrating T cells. TCR alpha and beta CDR3 regions were amplified from RNA using iRepertoire nested multiplex PCR. One-step reverse transcription and amplification started from approximately 100-400 ng of tissue mRNA or PBMC total RNA. TCRdb recomputed calls from the multiplex PCR reads with MiXCR, one row per CDR3 protein. Among approximately 110,000 distinct CDR3 sequences listed, 25% were seen once. Study findings and constraints: Non-neoplastic patients had below-expected tissue-blood divergence, while all gliomas exceeded expectation. Tissue and blood shared very few CDR3 sequences.

The CDR3 sequence is 14 residues long. Germline-derived CDR1 and CDR2 are MNHNS and SASEGT. This clonotype has only one observation. Its matching antigen is unknown. The germline gene is not matched at one end of the junction; a read error may be the cause. The J gene is TRBJ2-3, the V gene TRBV6-1; D ambiguous. The receptor was isolated from a human donor with low-grade glioma or glioblastoma, undergoing nonglioma brain surgery, or in good health (not recorded which). The specimen sequenced was glioma tissue, nonneoplastic brain tissue, or PBMCs (not recorded which). As DNA, the CDR3 is TGTGCCAGCCGTCCCCGCAGGAGTACAGATACGCGGTATTTT. Protein: CASRPRRSTDTRYF.